This TCR beta chain was documented in a study of regulatory T cells in long-lasting Graves disease. In this sample, this clonotype turned up many times. Relying on iRepertoire HTBI primers and Arm-PCR of CDR3 regions, the team built TCR beta libraries. Using its own MiXCR run on the multiplex PCR reads, TCRdb lists one record per CDR3 protein. The repertoire has around 360,000 distinct CDR3 sequences, about 16% of them found once; the top ten carry 20% to 25%. This CDR3 has 14 residues. Germline V gene sequence: CDR1 SGHVS, CDR2 FQNEAQ. V lost 4 bases, J lost 0 bases, and 9 bases lay in between. The sample's time point: newly diagnosed GD, antithyroid drugs for less than 3 months. TCR sequences were obtained from RNA taken from PBMCs. The sample was also reused in another study, on T cells in Graves' hyperthyroidism and ophthalmopathy.

The sample was peripheral blood mononuclear cells (PBMCs), taken at new diagnosis, from a patient treated with antithyroid drugs. The chain recombines TRBV7-8 with TRBJ2-5; D may match TRBD1 or TRBD2 (5 bases each). The receptor was isolated from a woman between 18 and 29 years old with Graves disease. This chain's CDR3 is CASSWGRHQETQYF. The DNA for the CDR3 is TGTGCCAGCAGCTGGGGACGGCACCAAGAGACCCAGTACTTC.